This record looks at one TCR beta chain sequence and its context. The antigen remains unidentified. This may arise from a read error, as a much more abundant clone is one base away. The data originate from a study of breast tumors, draining lymph nodes, adjacent tissues. Study findings and constraints: Tumor TCR diversity was below lymph nodes but above nontumor tissue. Luminal-like breast cancer showed significantly higher tumor–nontumor repertoire similarity than basal-like. The data were judged consistent with most tumor T cells coming from lymph node and expanding in tumor.

Axillary draining lymph nodes of breast cancer patients supplied the node samples. MiXCR was run by TCRdb on the multiplex PCR reads, yielding one entry per CDR3 protein. The sample lists approximately 120,000 distinct CDR3 sequences; around 20% were seen once. Looked up from germline, CDR1 is LGHNA and CDR2 is YNFKEQ. CDR3 length equals 20 residues. The sequencing sample was made of axillary lymph node tissue. The origin of this receptor is a female donor with breast cancer. Some clones in this sample may be carry-over from other donors' samples. The chain joins TRBV4-2 to TRBJ2-6; 10 bases match TRBD2. The CDR3 loop is CASSQDRSGRALGGANALTF. The CDR3 nucleotides read TGTGCCAGCAGCCAAGATAGGAGCGGGAGGGCCTTGGGTGGGGCCAACGCCCTGACTTTC.